The 21 T cell receptor beta chains presented below share a single source sample, sequenced in a study of shared clonotypes between healthy human individuals. The protocol was immunoSEQ multiplex PCR, while the TCRdb copy is restricted to in-frame clones and leaves out a portion. Found here are more than 2,000,000 clones, just over 90% of them singletons; the top ten hold over 0.12%. The specimen sequenced was naive CD4+ T cells sorted from blood. Subset: CD45RA+ positively selected. The receptors were sampled from a young man in good health.

This chain joins TRBV5-1 and TRBJ2-7, with 7 bases fitting TRBD1. Germline CDR1 reads SGHRS; CDR2 reads YFSETQ. This CDR3 spans 14 amino acids. The junction had 6 bases not matched to a gene; V was cut back by 5 bases and J by 1 base. CDR3 amino acids: CASSAGGSSYEQYF. The CDR3 DNA is TGCGCCAGCAGTGCAGGGGGATCTTCCTACGAGCAGTACTTC.

CDR3 coding DNA: TGTGCCAGCAGCTTAGGGGGTCTCAGCTCCTACAATGAGCAGTTCTTC. It is translated as CASSLGGLSSYNEQFF. The chain carries TRBV11-2 and TRBJ2-1; D is ambiguous. The CDR3 runs to 16 residues. Trimming left V 1 base short and J 0 bases short, with 10 bases between. The V gene's germline CDR1 is SGHAT and CDR2 FQNNGV.

The chain is built from TRBV25-1 and TRBJ2-1; 8 nucleotides line up with TRBD2. CDR3 length: 17 amino acids. Germline assignment: CDR1 MGHDK and CDR2 SYGVNS. The V and J ends lost 1 base and 4 bases, in that order; junction bases with no gene match: 9. DNA for the CDR3: TGTGCCAGCAGTGAATTAGGAGCGGGGGAATGGTACAATGAGCAGTTCTTC. Its protein product is CASSELGAGEWYNEQFF.

CDR3 sequence (DNA): TGTGCCAGCAGTGGGGGGGACAGACGAACCTACGAGCAGTACTTC. Protein product: CASSGGDRRTYEQYF. This rearrangement joins TRBV6-1 to TRBJ2-7; D may be TRBD1 (7 bases). Germline CDR1 reads MNHNS; CDR2 reads SASEGT. This CDR3 contains 15 residues. The germline V and J ends were trimmed by 4 bases and 2 bases, with 15 bases remaining between them.

In DNA, the CDR3 is TGTGCCAGCAGTTTAAAAGGTAGCGAGCCCTACGAGCAGTACTTC. It translates to CASSLKGSEPYEQYF. This sequence joins TRBV27 and TRBJ2-7, with D perhaps matching TRBD2 (5 bases). The CDR3 totals 15 residues. V was trimmed by 2 bases and J by 2 bases, leaving 13 bases between them. Germline assignment: CDR1 MNHEY and CDR2 SMNVEV (reference sequence).

The chain couples TRBV7-9 to TRBJ2-7; the D gene is possibly TRBD1 (5 bases). This CDR3 comprises 15 residues. The V end lost 1 base, the J end lost 1 base, and 11 bases lay between the germline ends. Germline lookup yields CDR1 SEHNR and CDR2 FQNEAQ (reference sequence). The CDR3 region has the DNA TGTGCCAGCAGCTTAGAAGGGGTGGCATCCTACGAGCAGTACTTC. Translated: CASSLEGVASYEQYF. Drawing the rest from reference TRBV7-9 and TRBJ2-7, the complete variable domain is DTGVSQNPRHKITKRGQNVTFRCDPISEHNRLYWYRQTLGQGPEFLTYFQNEAQLEKSRLLSDRFSAERPKGSFSTLEIQRTEQGDSAMYLCASSLEGVASYEQYFGPGTRLTVT.

For the CDR3, the DNA is TGTGCCAGCAGCCCGAGGACAGTCGGGGGGGAGCAGTACTTC. It codes for CASSPRTVGGEQYF. The chain recombines TRBV7-2 with TRBJ2-7, with D tentatively TRBD2 (7 bases). Between the trimmed V and J ends, which lost 5 bases and 7 bases, there was a span of 18 bases. The CDR3 consists of 14 residues. Germline CDR1 SGHTA, CDR2 FQGNSA. Supplemented by reference TRBV7-2 and TRBJ2-7, the full variable domain reads GAGVSQSPSNKVTEKGKDVELRCDPISGHTALYWYRQSLGQGLEFLIYFQGNSAPDKSGLPSDRFSAERTGGSVSTLTIQRTQQEDSAVYLCASSPRTVGGEQYFGPGTRLTVT.

J is TRBJ2-7 and V is TRBV5-1, with D possibly matching TRBD2 (6 bases). The V end lost 0 bases, the J end lost 5 bases, and 9 bases lay between the germline ends. Germline CDR1 SGHRS, CDR2 YFSETQ. This CDR3 is built from 13 residues. CDR3 nucleotides: TGCGCCAGCAGCTTGGAACGGGGGAACGAGCAGTACTTC. It translates to CASSLERGNEQYF.

The chain uses TRBV5-5 and TRBJ1-2; D call uncertain. The CDR3 has 13 residues. Germline V gene data show CDR1 as SGHKS and CDR2 as YYEKEE (reference sequence). Deletions cut 2 bases from V and 3 bases from J, with 8 bases between. The CDR3 nucleotides read TGTGCCAGCAGCTTAAGCCAGGACTATGGCTACACCTTC. The encoded protein is CASSLSQDYGYTF.

This clone was seen a few times. DNA of the CDR3: TGTGCCAGCAGCCAAGGTGTAGGGGGAAGGGGCACTGAAGCTTTCTTT. Translation: CASSQGVGGRGTEAFF. This rearrangement joins TRBV4-2 to TRBJ1-1; a weak D match, TRBD1 (6 bases). The germline CDR1 and CDR2 sequences are LGHNA and YNFKEQ. This CDR3 has 16 residues. Trimming cost V 1 base and J 4 bases, with 16 bases left between them.

This sequence joins TRBV5-6 and TRBJ2-5; weak D call: TRBD1 (6 bases). The CDR3 is made up of 14 amino acids. The V gene's germline CDR1 is SGHDT and CDR2 YYEEEE. V gave up 4 bases and J gave up 5 bases, with 15 bases separating them. CDR3 DNA: TGTGCCAGCAGCCGTCAAGGGGGTTGGGAGACCCAGTACTTC. Protein sequence: CASSRQGGWETQYF.

The gene calls are TRBV6-6 and TRBJ2-2; 10 bases fit TRBD1. After removal of 6 bases from V and 5 bases from J, the junction contained 9 bases not matched to a gene. CDR3 length: 16 amino acids. The germline gives CDR1 MNHNY, CDR2 SVGAGI (reference sequence). Here the CDR3 reads CASRGPGQGLTGELFF. The CDR3 nucleotides read TGTGCCAGCAGGGGCCCGGGACAGGGGCTGACCGGGGAGCTGTTTTTT.

The V and J genes are TRBV10-3 and TRBJ2-3; the match to TRBD2 covers 8 bases. The CDR3 consists of 15 residues. The V and J ends lost 6 bases and 2 bases, in that order; junction bases with no gene match: 7. Germline V gene sequence: CDR1 ENHRY, CDR2 SYGVKD. This CDR3 reads CAIRDSGIPTDTQYF. The CDR3 DNA is TGTGCCATCAGGGATAGCGGGATCCCCACAGATACGCAGTATTTT.

The chain carries TRBV5-4 and TRBJ2-1, with 11 bases fitting TRBD2. With 0 bases clipped from V and 7 bases from J, the junction kept 9 bases outside the gene matches. Germline V gene data show CDR1 as SGHNT and CDR2 as YYREEE (reference sequence). The CDR3 consists of 17 residues. The CDR3 region has the DNA TGTGCCAGCAGCTTGGAGCCTAGCGGGAGGAGGGGGAATGAGCAGTTCTTC. This sequence encodes CASSLEPSGRRGNEQFF.

The CDR3 region has the DNA TGCGCCAGCAGCTCCACCGGGGACTTAGGTTCACCCCTCCACTTT. Translation gives CASSSTGDLGSPLHF. The chain combines TRBV5-1 with TRBJ1-6, with D possibly TRBD1 on 5 matching bases. CDR3 length: 15 residues. Deletions cut 3 bases from V and 9 bases from J, with 16 bases between. CDR1 is SGHRS, CDR2 YFSETQ, per germline.

This clone was observed once. For the CDR3, the DNA is TGCGCCAGCAGCCAAAAGGTAGCGGGGATAGCTGAGCAGTTCTTC. It translates to CASSQKVAGIAEQFF. V gene TRBV4-3 combines with J gene TRBJ2-1, with 8 bases aligning to TRBD2. Germline assignment: CDR1 LGHNA and CDR2 YSLEER. J was trimmed by 9 bases and V by 2 bases; bases with no gene match: 9. There are 15 residues in the CDR3.

This clone occurred a few times. V and J are TRBV30 and TRBJ1-2, with D tentatively TRBD1 (5 bases). This CDR3 region has 14 residues. The germline V and J ends were trimmed by 0 bases and 5 bases, with 13 bases remaining between them. Germline V gene lookup returns CDR1 GTSNPN and CDR2 SVGIG (reference sequence). CDR3 amino acids: CAWSVQGSGYGYTF. For the CDR3, the DNA is TGTGCCTGGAGTGTGCAGGGCTCTGGTTATGGCTACACCTTC.

The chain couples TRBV7-2 to TRBJ2-7; 8 bases are shared with TRBD2. The trim removed 1 base at V and 7 bases at J, leaving 6 bases unmatched. CDR1 and CDR2 from the germline V gene are SGHTA and FQGNSA. CDR3 length equals 14 residues. CDR3 coding DNA: TGTGCCAGCAGCTTAGATCTGAGCGGGGGAGAGCAGTACTTC. This codes for CASSLDLSGGEQYF.

The rearrangement links TRBV5-4 to TRBJ2-5; D call uncertain. Trimming cost V 4 bases and J 4 bases, with 8 bases left between them. The CDR3 is 12 residues long. Germline V gene sequence: CDR1 SGHNT, CDR2 YYREEE (reference sequence). CDR3 amino acids: CASSNLGETQYF. In DNA, the CDR3 is TGTGCCAGCAGCAATTTGGGAGAGACCCAGTACTTC.

This rearrangement joins TRBV5-4 to TRBJ2-7; possible D gene TRBD1, 6 bases. The CDR3 loop spans 15 amino acids. Germline loops: CDR1 SGHNT, CDR2 YYREEE (reference sequence). Trimming stripped 4 bases from V and 5 bases from J, with 19 bases between. DNA for the CDR3: TGTGCCAGCAGCGCCGCCGGGACAATTAGAGACGAGCAGTACTTC. This translates into CASSAAGTIRDEQYF.

The chain couples TRBV7-8 to TRBJ2-7, with 10 positions matching TRBD1. Germline V gene sequence: CDR1 SGHVS, CDR2 FQNEAQ. The CDR3 contains 15 residues. Trimming at V came to 5 bases and at J to 2 bases, leaving 6 bases not matched to a gene. The CDR3 sequence is CASSAAGTGAYEQYF. The CDR3 nucleotides read TGTGCCAGCAGCGCAGCCGGGACAGGGGCCTACGAGCAGTACTTC.